The following is a T cell receptor beta chain sequence with its context. Deletions cut 5 bases from V and 6 bases from J, with 17 bases between. Germline V gene lookup returns CDR1 SEHNR and CDR2 FQNEAQ (reference sequence). The CDR3 is made up of 16 amino acids. Method: immunoSEQ multiplex PCR; TCRdb's copy keeps in-frame clones and lacks some. Of 60,000 to 70,000 clones detected, approximately 91% appear once; the ten largest clones hold under 1.5%. This entry is derived from a study of T cell changes during pregnancy in multiple sclerosis. This sequence joins TRBV7-9 and TRBJ1-6, with a possible D match to TRBD1 (6 bases). This sample comprised peripheral blood, obtained in the second trimester of pregnancy. The sequence was collected from a female donor with multiple sclerosis, enrolled in a pregnancy study. CDR3 in amino acids: CASSVLGRGGNSPLHF. The CDR3 DNA reads as TGTGCCAGCAGCGTACTGGGCAGGGGCGGTAATTCACCCCTCCACTTT.